This T cell receptor (beta chain) derives from a study of T cells after yellow fever vaccination. Findings of the study overall: A small share of clonotypes appeared in both CD4 and CD8 compartments. A faster peak, day 5 versus 15, was reached by the weaker secondary response.

With regard to this clonotype: What it binds is unknown.

V was trimmed by 0 bases and J by 8 bases, leaving 16 bases between them. The CDR3 totals 15 residues. Germline V gene data show CDR1 as LGHNA and CDR2 as YSLEER. Generation of TCR cDNA used 5'RACE template switching (which added a universal primer site and UMIs). From the 5' RACE reads, TCRdb called clonotypes with MiXCR, one entry per CDR3 protein. This repertoire shows approximately 450,000 distinct CDR3 sequences, around a sixth found once; its top ten account for 15% to 20%. This clonotype was obtained from a man younger than 35 who received the YFV17D yellow fever vaccine. The chain links TRBV4-3 to TRBJ1-2; TRBD1 might be the D (5 bases). Sequencing was performed on PBMCs, taken before the yellow fever booster vaccination. This CDR3 reads CASSQDRFDRDGYTF. CDR3 nucleotide sequence: TGCGCCAGCAGCCAAGATAGATTTGATAGGGACGGCTACACCTTC.